A selection of T cell receptor beta chains follows, all from one sample in a study of blood T cell repertoires in COVID-19. Here immunoSEQ multiplex PCR was the method, and the copy in TCRdb shows in-frame clones only, minus some. The table includes 250,000 to 300,000 clones, more than 85% detected once. The sequenced sample was peripheral blood. The receptors derive from a middle-aged man with acute or convalescent COVID-19. The conserved cysteine and the conserved F or W are not part of the CDR3 here. Fields, in order: V gene, J gene, D gene, CDR3 protein. A D gene is named only where the DNA matches it firmly.

V: TRBV12-5
J: TRBJ2-1
D: .
CDR3: ASATRAGVGYNEQF

V: TRBV5-4
J: TRBJ1-2
D: .
CDR3: ASSLGILGGDGYT

V: TRBV25-1
J: TRBJ2-3
D: .
CDR3: ASSGPRLGPESYTQY

V: TRBV11-2
J: TRBJ2-1
D: .
CDR3: ASSSYGLPNEQF

V: TRBV7-6
J: TRBJ2-7
D: .
CDR3: ASSPDRSYEQY

V: TRBV27
J: TRBJ1-4
D: .
CDR3: ASSPGGAVVNEKLF

V: TRBV2
J: TRBJ1-3
D: .
CDR3: ASSPFDSDSGNTIY

V: TRBV2
J: TRBJ2-7
D: TRBD1
CDR3: ASWGQGSYEQY

V: TRBV5-4
J: TRBJ2-3
D: .
CDR3: ASSLASPTSTDTQY

V: TRBV6-5
J: TRBJ1-2
D: .
CDR3: AISDSFGGYT